The 28 T cell receptor beta chains below come from one sample, sequenced in a study of cytomegalovirus exposure and HLA in healthy donors. PCR primers comprised 60 Vbeta and 13 Jbeta primers. Libraries were prepared by immunoSEQ multiplex PCR; TCRdb keeps only in-frame clonotypes and omits some of them. In the table there are 110,000 to 150,000 clones, 84% of which are singletons. The sequenced sample consisted of PBMCs. Receptors were obtained from a boy aged 2 to 9 in good health and CMV-seronegative.

V usage is TRBV6-6 and J usage is TRBJ2-5; D call uncertain. The J call may be incorrect, as the DNA end agrees better with TRBJ2-7. This CDR3 contains 12 residues. The germline V gene encodes CDR1 MNHNY and CDR2 SVGAGI (reference sequence). The CDR3 region is CASSLKSYEQYF. For the CDR3, the DNA is TGTGCCAGCAGTTTAAAGTCCTACGAGCAGTACTTC.

This clone was detected once. The chain is built from TRBV5-5 and TRBJ2-5, with D maybe TRBD2 (6 bases). V was trimmed by 4 bases and J by 7 bases, leaving 11 bases between them. The CDR3 totals 12 residues. CDR1 is SGHKS, CDR2 YYEKEE, per germline (reference sequence). The CDR3 region has the DNA TGTGCCAGCAGCCCGGTGGGGGGGACCCAGTACTTC. Translation: CASSPVGGTQYF. The full variable domain, rest sourced from reference TRBV5-5 and TRBJ2-5, is DAGVTQSPTHLIKTRGQQVTLRCSPISGHKSVSWYQQVLGQGPQFIFQYYEKEERGRGNFPDRFSARQFPNYSSELNVNALLLGDSALYLCASSPVGGTQYFGPGTRLLVL.

This clone was picked up one time. The chain is built from TRBV10-2 and TRBJ1-5; D is ambiguous. The germline V gene encodes CDR1 WSHSY and CDR2 SAAADI. This CDR3 has 14 residues. V was shortened by 2 bases and J by 2 bases, with 7 bases between the two germline ends. DNA of the CDR3: TGCGCCAGCAGTGAGACCGCGGGCAATCAGCCCCAGCATTTT. Protein: CASSETAGNQPQHF.

This clone showed up just once. The chain recombines TRBV5-4 with TRBJ1-1, with a weak D call TRBD1 (6 bases). V lost 4 bases to trimming and J lost 4 bases, with 17 bases between them. The CDR3 is made up of 15 amino acids. CDR1 is SGHNT and CDR2 is YYREEE in the germline V gene (reference sequence). This CDR3 is CASSPVAGALTEAFF. The CDR3 region has the DNA TGTGCCAGCAGCCCCGTGGCAGGGGCCCTCACTGAAGCTTTCTTT.

This chain joins TRBV5-1 and TRBJ1-1; possibly TRBD1 for D (5 bases). The ends were cut back, 0 bases at V and 4 bases at J, with 10 bases in the middle. CDR1 and CDR2 from the germline V gene are SGHRS and YFSETQ. The length of the CDR3 is 14 residues. DNA of the CDR3: TGCGCCAGCAGCTTGGGCCAGGGCTTCACTGAAGCTTTCTTT. This sequence encodes CASSLGQGFTEAFF.

The V gene is TRBV5-4, the J gene TRBJ2-3, with 8 positions matching TRBD2. The CDR3 spans 15 residues. Germline assignment: CDR1 SGHNT and CDR2 YYREEE (reference sequence). J lost 2 bases, V lost 6 bases, and 8 bases had no gene match. This chain's CDR3 is CASTRSGVNTDTQYF. Here the CDR3 DNA reads TGTGCCAGCACCCGTAGCGGGGTTAACACAGATACGCAGTATTTT. The full variable domain, with the rest looked up from reference TRBV5-4 and TRBJ2-3, is ETGVTQSPTHLIKTRGQQVTLRCSSQSGHNTVSWYQQALGQGPQFIFQYYREEENGRGNFPPRFSGLQFPNYSSELNVNALELDDSALYLCASTRSGVNTDTQYFGPGTRLTVL.

The J gene is TRBJ2-7, the V gene TRBV16; tentative D call: TRBD2 (6 bases). CDR1 and CDR2 (germline): KGHSY, FQNENV. The V end was cut by 8 bases, the J end by 4 bases, with 18 bases between. This CDR3 has 14 amino acids. CDR3 region: CASGLSGRKYEQYF. For the CDR3, the DNA is TGTGCCAGCGGACTATCAGGAAGAAAATACGAGCAGTACTTC. Using reference TRBV16 and TRBJ2-7 for the parts outside the CDR3, the full variable domain is GEEVAQTPKHLVRGEGQKAKLYCAPIKGHSYVFWYQQVLKNEFKFLISFQNENVFDETGMPKERFSAKCLPNSPCSLEIQATKLEDSAVYFCASGLSGRKYEQYFGPGTRLTVT.

The V gene is TRBV9, the J gene TRBJ1-1, with 12 bases lining up with TRBD1. This CDR3 spans 17 amino acids. With V trimmed by 4 bases and J by 9 bases, 16 bases remained unmatched. Germline V gene data show CDR1 as SGDLS and CDR2 as YYNGEE. The CDR3 here is CASSPDGGQGALPKAFF. In DNA form, the CDR3 reads TGTGCCAGCAGCCCCGATGGGGGACAGGGGGCCTTGCCGAAAGCTTTCTTT.

The rearrangement joins TRBV27 to TRBJ2-5; D may be TRBD2 (5 bases). Near its end, the DNA agrees better with TRBJ2-7, so the J call may be wrong. The CDR3 is 14 amino acids. Germline V gene sequence: CDR1 MNHEY, CDR2 SMNVEV (reference sequence). The DNA of the CDR3 is TGTGCCTGCGGAGGAATGGGGAGAGGCTACGAGCAGTACTTC. It translates to CACGGMGRGYEQYF.

The chain employs TRBV28 and TRBJ2-7; D remains ambiguous. The CDR3 is 12 amino acids. Trimming took off 6 bases at V and 0 bases at J, with 6 bases between the two ends. Germline lookup yields CDR1 MDHEN and CDR2 SYDVKM. CDR3 region: CASRQISYEQYF. CDR3 nucleotide sequence: TGTGCCAGCAGACAGATCTCCTACGAGCAGTACTTC.

This sequence joins TRBV5-1 and TRBJ2-3, with 8 nucleotides matching TRBD2. Per the germline V gene, CDR1 is SGHRS and CDR2 is YFSETQ. There are 14 residues in the CDR3. Trimming cost V 10 bases and J 1 base; bases outside gene matches: 8. For the CDR3, the DNA is TGCGCCCCGGGAACTAGCGGTTGCACAGATACGCAGTATTTT. This encodes CAPGTSGCTDTQYF.

This clone was picked up a small number of times. The chain has TRBV29-1 and TRBJ2-5, with TRBD2 matching over 7 bases. The CDR3 sequence is 12 residues long. The V gene end was trimmed by 3 bases and the J gene end by 3 bases; junction bases not matched to a gene: 1. The germline CDR1 and CDR2 sequences are SQVTM and ANQGSEA. As DNA, the CDR3 is TGCAGCGTTGAGAGCGGGGAAGAGACCCAGTACTTC. Its protein product is CSVESGEETQYF.

The chain employs TRBV12-5 and TRBJ1-2; TRBD1 is a possible D gene (5 bases). Germline V gives CDR1 LGHNT, CDR2 FRNRAP. The CDR3 runs to 12 residues. Trimming cost V 6 bases and J 6 bases, with 11 bases left between them. This CDR3 reads CASGLGGDGYTF. CDR3 DNA sequence: TGTGCTAGTGGCCTCGGAGGGGATGGCTACACCTTC.

CDR3 amino acids: CASSMGTAYTGELFF. Written as DNA, the CDR3 is TGTGCCAGTAGTATGGGGACAGCCTACACCGGGGAGCTGTTTTTT. The V and J genes are TRBV19 and TRBJ2-2, with 7 bases identical to TRBD1. Germline V CDR1 and CDR2: LNHDA, SQIVND (reference sequence). J gave up 3 bases and V 3 bases, and 4 bases lay outside the gene matches. The CDR3 runs to 15 residues.

The chain uses TRBV15 and TRBJ1-3, with D perhaps TRBD1 (5 bases). CDR3 length equals 18 residues. Germline-derived CDR1 and CDR2 are LNHNV and YYDKDF (reference sequence). The germline V and J ends were trimmed by 1 base and 0 bases, with 16 bases remaining between them. The CDR3 region has the DNA TGTGCCACCAGCAGAGCCTACCGGGACTCTGGCTCTGGAAACACCATATATTTT. This sequence encodes CATSRAYRDSGSGNTIYF. Looking up the rest from reference TRBV15 and TRBJ1-3 gives the full variable domain: DAMVIQNPRYQVTQFGKPVTLSCSQTLNHNVMYWYQQKSSQAPKLLFHYYDKDFNNEADTPDNFQSRRPNTSFCFLDIRSPGLGDTAMYLCATSRAYRDSGSGNTIYFGEGSWLTVV.

The chain couples TRBV7-2 to TRBJ2-7; no firm D call. The CDR3 runs 14 residues. V lost 1 base, J lost 3 bases, and 10 bases lay in between. CDR1 SGHTA and CDR2 FQGNSA come from the germline V gene. The CDR3 spells CASSLVAPSYEQYF. The CDR3 region has the DNA TGTGCCAGCAGCTTAGTTGCCCCGAGCTACGAGCAGTACTTC.

In regard to this clone: At one boundary the junction diverges from the germline segment, which might be a read error. The chain recombines TRBV27 with TRBJ1-1; 9 positions match TRBD1. Germline V gene lookup returns CDR1 MNHEY and CDR2 SMNVEV (reference sequence). This CDR3 region has 17 residues. The CDR3, as DNA: TGTGCCGGCAGTTTATCCCATTTGAGGGACAGGGTGACTGAAGCTTTCTTT. It is translated as CAGSLSHLRDRVTEAFF.

The rearrangement joins TRBV5-1 to TRBJ2-3; D is ambiguous. The ends were cut back, 2 bases at V and 5 bases at J, with 12 bases in the middle. Per germline, CDR1 SGHRS and CDR2 YFSETQ. The CDR3 is 14 amino acids. CDR3 nucleotides: TGCGCCAGCAGCTTCGGCCTGGAGAGAGATACGCAGTATTTT. Amino acid sequence: CASSFGLERDTQYF. Complete variable domain (other parts from reference TRBV5-1 and TRBJ2-3): KAGVTQTPRYLIKTRGQQVTLSCSPISGHRSVSWYQQTPGQGLQFLFEYFSETQRNKGNFPGRFSGRQFSNSRSEMNVSTLELGDSALYLCASSFGLERDTQYFGPGTRLTVL.

V and J are TRBV9 and TRBJ1-2; D possibly corresponds to TRBD1 (5 bases). The ends were cut back, 5 bases at V and 4 bases at J, with 18 bases in the middle. The length of the CDR3 is 15 residues. Germline V gives CDR1 SGDLS, CDR2 YYNGEE. DNA of the CDR3: TGTGCCAGCAGTGGTCAGGGTTTTGGTAGCTATGGCTACACCTTC. Translated: CASSGQGFGSYGYTF. The full variable domain, with the rest looked up from reference TRBV9 and TRBJ1-2, is DSGVTQTPKHLITATGQRVTLRCSPRSGDLSVYWYQQSLDQGLQFLIQYYNGEERAKGNILERFSAQQFPDLHSELNLSSLELGDSALYFCASSGQGFGSYGYTFGSGTRLTVV.

This chain links TRBV5-6 with TRBJ1-2, with TRBD1 identical over 9 bases. There are 18 residues in the CDR3. V lost 4 bases and J lost 7; bases outside the gene matches: 20. Germline values: CDR1 SGHDT, CDR2 YYEEEE. The CDR3 reads CASSHAPGQGPVGGGYTF. In nucleotides, the CDR3 is TGTGCCAGCAGCCACGCCCCGGGACAGGGTCCGGTCGGGGGTGGCTACACCTTC.

The chain carries TRBV29-1 and TRBJ2-7; TRBD2 matches 11 bases. Germline CDR1 and CDR2: SQVTM and ANQGSEA. This CDR3 comprises 14 residues. V shed 4 bases and J 0 bases; nucleotides not matched to a gene: 2. CDR3 sequence: CSVAGTSGSYEQYF. CDR3 sequence (DNA): TGCAGCGTTGCCGGGACTAGCGGCTCCTACGAGCAGTACTTC.

This sequence joins TRBV7-9 and TRBJ1-2, with D perhaps matching TRBD1 (6 bases). CDR3 length equals 14 residues. Trimming removed 2 bases at V and 4 bases at J, with 11 bases between. Germline-derived CDR1 and CDR2 are SEHNR and FQNEAQ (reference sequence). The CDR3 region has the DNA TGTGCCAGCAGCTTACTACAGGGAAGCTATGGCTACACCTTC. This sequence encodes CASSLLQGSYGYTF.

J is TRBJ1-1 and V is TRBV5-4; D is ambiguous. The CDR3 runs to 13 residues. The V end was cut by 3 bases, the J end by 1 base, with 7 bases between. Germline CDR1 SGHNT, CDR2 YYREEE (reference sequence). DNA for the CDR3: TGTGCCAGCAGCTCACAACCGAACACTGAAGCTTTCTTT. As protein: CASSSQPNTEAFF. Full variable domain (remainder filled in from reference TRBV5-4 and TRBJ1-1): ETGVTQSPTHLIKTRGQQVTLRCSSQSGHNTVSWYQQALGQGPQFIFQYYREEENGRGNFPPRFSGLQFPNYSSELNVNALELDDSALYLCASSSQPNTEAFFGQGTRLTVV.

The chain carries TRBV4-1 and TRBJ1-2; a weak D match, TRBD1 (5 bases). Germline V CDR1 and CDR2: MGHRA, YSYEKL. The CDR3 is made up of 20 amino acids. The V gene lost 2 bases and the J gene lost 2 bases, with 27 bases spanning the gap. The CDR3 here is CASSQSTSGRGGKTNYGYTF. In DNA, the CDR3 is TGCGCCAGCAGCCAATCAACCTCCGGACGGGGGGGAAAGACAAACTATGGCTACACCTTC.

The chain has TRBV18 and TRBJ2-7; 7 nucleotides match TRBD1. Germline V gene data show CDR1 as KGHSH and CDR2 as LQKENI. J lost 2 bases, V lost 3 bases, and 4 bases had no gene match. This CDR3 has 14 residues. The CDR3 protein is CASSPDRVPYEQYF. CDR3 nucleotides: TGTGCCAGCTCACCTGACAGGGTTCCCTACGAGCAGTACTTC.

In DNA, the CDR3 is TGTGCTAGTGGTTTATACAGGGGGTATCGTAAGACCGGGGAGCTGTTTTTT. Amino acids: CASGLYRGYRKTGELFF. The chain is built from TRBV12-5 and TRBJ2-2; TRBD1 agrees at 8 bases. V dropped 3 bases and J dropped 5; count of bases not matched to a gene: 11. The CDR3 runs to 17 residues. Germline V gene data show CDR1 as LGHNT and CDR2 as FRNRAP.

This clone was seen a handful of times. This chain joins TRBV6-1 and TRBJ2-7; 12 nucleotides line up with TRBD1. CDR1 MNHNS and CDR2 SASEGT come from the germline V gene. This CDR3 has 14 amino acids. Unmatched junction bases numbered 4, after V lost 6 bases and J lost 4 bases. CDR3 loop: CASSLGQGAYEQYF. The DNA of the CDR3 is TGTGCCAGCAGCCTGGGACAGGGGGCGTACGAGCAGTACTTC.

CDR3 residues: CASSHVEGQGQYF. CDR3 DNA: TGTGCCAGCAGCCACGTGGAGGGCCAGGGGCAGTACTTC. This rearrangement joins TRBV7-2 to TRBJ2-7; D is perhaps TRBD2 (6 bases). The germline gives CDR1 SGHTA, CDR2 FQGNSA. CDR3 length: 13 residues. With 5 bases removed from V and 9 bases from J, the gap between germline ends came to 17 bases.